This TCR beta chain was retrieved from a study of human T cells and chemical hapten exposure. Study as a whole: In the sensitization step, 2% DPC was placed on roughly 2 cm by roughly 2 cm of upper inner arm skin. The study's findings and limits: Clustering by CDR3 similarity yielded significantly more large clusters from expanded TCRs than controls. Patch test scores rose with PT1 expanded TCR counts, a positive correlation.

TCRdb ran MiXCR on the RACE reads and lists one entry per CDR3 protein. The sample lists roughly 380,000 distinct CDR3 sequences; more than 4.5% were seen once. The time point: pre-sensitization, week 0. Treatment specified: therapeutic diphenylcyclopropenone sensitization with weekly scalp DPC. Sample donors consisted of patients with alopecia, aged 18 to 70 years, who were suitable for DPC. Worth noting for this clonotype: Its matching antigen is unknown.

The TCR sequence derives from a woman between 50 and 59 years old with alopecia areata. Some clones in this sample may be carry-over from other donors' samples. The specimen was whole blood, collected in connection with sensitization to the hapten diphenylcyclopropenone (DPC).

The CDR3 reads CASSGPGLEKLFF. The CDR3 coding sequence is TGTGCCAGCAGTGGGCCGGGACTCGAAAAACTGTTTTTT. This rearrangement joins TRBV6-6 to TRBJ1-4; maybe TRBD1 (5 bases). The ends were cut back, 5 bases at V and 8 bases at J, with 12 bases in the middle. Per the germline V gene, CDR1 is MNHNY and CDR2 is SVGAGI (reference sequence). The CDR3 length is 13 residues.